Listed below are T cell receptor beta chains from one sample, sequenced in a study of T cell changes during pregnancy in multiple sclerosis. This table comes from immunoSEQ multiplex PCR, and its TCRdb copy is limited to in-frame clones, with some not included. The sample has some 97,000 clones, around 93% seen once. This specimen was peripheral blood, taken before pregnancy. These receptors were obtained from a female donor with multiple sclerosis, enrolled in a pregnancy study. Each CDR3 is given with its conserved first and last residue. D genes are given only for firm matches. A row's size may be missing; if present it is once, few, many or a size class.

V gene	J gene	D gene	clone size	CDR3 protein	CDR3 DNA
TRBV5-1	TRBJ2-3	TRBD2	.	CASSSYLAGPTDTQYF	TGCGCCAGCAGCTCTTATCTAGCGGGCCCTACAGATACGCAGTATTTT
TRBV20-1	TRBJ2-4	.	.	CTLLAKNIQYF	TGCACCTTGTTAGCCAAAAACATTCAGTACTTC
TRBV29-1	TRBJ2-5	TRBD1	.	CSVRGQGETQYF	TGCAGCGTGAGAGGACAGGGGGAGACCCAGTACTTC
TRBV27	TRBJ2-2	TRBD1	once	CASSDDRGLNTGELFF	TGTGCCAGCTCCGACGACAGGGGGCTGAACACCGGGGAGCTGTTTTTT
TRBV7-9	TRBJ1-1	.	.	CASSSTGSNTEAFF	TGTGCCAGCAGCTCCACAGGGTCGAACACTGAAGCTTTCTTT
TRBV2	TRBJ2-3	.	.	CASSDRGSYTDTQYF	TGTGCCAGCAGTGACCGCGGGTCTTACACAGATACGCAGTATTTT
TRBV5-1	TRBJ1-1	.	once	CASSPRLNTEAFF	TGCGCCAGCAGCCCGAGGCTGAACACTGAAGCTTTCTTT
TRBV5-1	TRBJ2-5	.	.	CASSLGEVASGTQYF	TGCGCCAGCAGCTTGGGGGAGGTTGCTTCGGGGACCCAGTACTTC
TRBV11-3	TRBJ2-3	.	.	CASSDSVGLKTTDTQYF	TGTGCCAGCTCGGACTCCGTCGGATTAAAAACCACAGATACGCAGTATTTT
TRBV10-2	TRBJ1-2	TRBD1	.	CASSGPDRTNYGYTF	TGCGCCAGCAGCGGACCGGACAGGACCAACTATGGCTACACCTTC
TRBV4-3	TRBJ1-2	.	.	CASSQGRVGDYGYTF	TGCGCCAGCAGCCAAGGGAGGGTTGGGGACTATGGCTACACCTTC
TRBV27	TRBJ2-5	TRBD2	.	CASSLAGGGETQYF	TGTGCCAGCAGTTTAGCCGGGGGGGGAGAGACCCAGTACTTC
TRBV4-1	TRBJ1-4	.	.	CASSPRDITTNEKLFF	TGCGCCAGCAGCCCCCGAGACATAACAACTAATGAAAAACTGTTTTTT
TRBV6-6	TRBJ1-5	.	.	CASSTGYSNQPQHF	TGTGCCAGCAGCACAGGGTATAGCAATCAGCCCCAGCATTTT
TRBV6-1	TRBJ2-7	.	.	CASSESSYEQYF	TGTGCCAGCAGTGAATCGAGCTACGAGCAGTACTTC
TRBV13	TRBJ2-7	.	.	CASSHGGYEQYF	TGTGCCAGCAGCCACGGGGGCTACGAGCAGTACTTC
TRBV19	TRBJ1-5	.	.	CASSISRAQPQHF	TGTGCCAGTAGTATAAGCCGCGCCCAGCCCCAGCATTTT
TRBV13	TRBJ1-1	TRBD1	.	CASSGRDRNTEAFF	TGTGCCAGCAGCGGCCGGGACAGGAACACTGAAGCTTTCTTT
TRBV6-5	TRBJ1-2	TRBD1	.	CASRFDRADGYTF	TGTGCCAGCAGGTTCGACAGGGCCGATGGCTACACCTTC
TRBV4-1	TRBJ2-1	.	once	CASTQGRGYNEQFF	TGCGCCAGCACCCAGGGGAGAGGGTACAATGAGCAGTTCTTC